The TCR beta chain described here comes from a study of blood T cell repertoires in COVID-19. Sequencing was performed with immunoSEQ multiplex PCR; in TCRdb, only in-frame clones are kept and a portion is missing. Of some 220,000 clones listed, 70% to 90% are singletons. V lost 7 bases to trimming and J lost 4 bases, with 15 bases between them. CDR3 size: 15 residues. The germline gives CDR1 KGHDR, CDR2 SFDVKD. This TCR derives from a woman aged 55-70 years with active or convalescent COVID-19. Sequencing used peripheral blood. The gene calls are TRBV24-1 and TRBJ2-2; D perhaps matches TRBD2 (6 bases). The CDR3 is CATRAGTFITGELFF. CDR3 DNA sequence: TGTGCCACCAGAGCCGGGACTTTCATCACCGGGGAGCTGTTTTTT.